The 7 T cell receptor beta chains below all came from one sample that was sequenced in a study of Ad26.COV2.S vaccination and SARS-CoV-2 variants. Treatment denoted: about 20 received Ad26.COV2.S at low or high dose, single or two shots; 5 received placebo; per-sample allocation not given. The samples were gathered on day 63 after the first injection of vaccine or placebo. Libraries were prepared by immunoSEQ multiplex PCR; TCRdb keeps only in-frame clonotypes and omits some of them. The sample records fewer than 400,000 clones, 75% to 90% being singletons. The sequencing used peripheral blood, collected in a trial of Ad26.COV2.S vaccine versus placebo. The receptors originated from a person between 18 and 65 years old who received the Ad26.COV2.S COVID-19 vaccine or a placebo.

The chain uses TRBV23-1 and TRBJ2-5; D ambiguous. TRBV23-1 counts as an open reading frame of uncertain function. CDR3 length: 17 residues. V gave up 3 bases and J gave up 5 bases, with 22 bases separating them. The DNA for the CDR3 is TGCGCCAGCAGTCACTCACCCTTCAATCACCCTGGGGAGACCCAGTACTTC. Protein: CASSHSPFNHPGETQYF.

The gene calls are TRBV6-2 or TRBV6-3 and TRBJ2-7, with D unclear. This CDR3 comprises 14 residues. Germline V gene lookup returns CDR1 MNHEY and CDR2 SVGEGT. The germline V and J ends were trimmed by 4 bases and 2 bases, with 12 bases remaining between them. CDR3 sequence (DNA): TGTGCCAGCAGTTCCTTACCTCAGGCCTACGAGCAGTACTTC. This encodes CASSSLPQAYEQYF.

This chain uses TRBV6-1 with TRBJ2-1, with a weak D call TRBD1 (6 bases). The CDR3 sequence is 13 residues long. The germline CDR1 and CDR2 sequences are MNHNS and SASEGT. Trimming pared 0 bases from V and 12 bases from J, leaving 12 bases between. CDR3 loop: CASSEATTGGQFF. The DNA for the CDR3 is TGTGCCAGCAGTGAAGCTACGACAGGAGGGCAGTTCTTC.

The V and J genes are TRBV10-3 and TRBJ2-7; D possibly corresponds to TRBD2 (6 bases). There are 15 residues in the CDR3. Trimming left V 0 bases short and J 6 bases short, with 15 bases between. Germline values: CDR1 ENHRY, CDR2 SYGVKD. CDR3 DNA sequence: TGTGCCATCAGTGAGTCGTCCGGGAGTGGTGTCGAGCAGTACTTC. This sequence encodes CAISESSGSGVEQYF.

The chain has TRBV9 and TRBJ2-5; D gene uncertain. Deletions cut 4 bases from V and 3 bases from J, with 16 bases between. The CDR3 sequence is 15 residues long. Germline lookup yields CDR1 SGDLS and CDR2 YYNGEE. The DNA for the CDR3 is TGTGCCAGCAGCCAAGACGGCGCCCCCAAAGAGACCCAGTACTTC. Protein product: CASSQDGAPKETQYF.

This clone was detected only once. The chain uses TRBV18 and TRBJ1-1, with TRBD1 as a possible D gene (6 bases). The CDR3 is 14 amino acids. Germline V gene sequence: CDR1 KGHSH, CDR2 LQKENI. Trimming removed 2 bases from V and 3 bases from J, with 10 bases in between. CDR3 sequence: CASSPTGRDTEAFF. The CDR3 nucleotides are TGTGCCAGCTCACCAACAGGGAGGGACACTGAAGCTTTCTTT.

The rearrangement links TRBV19 to TRBJ2-3; 10 nucleotides agree with TRBD1. The CDR3 spans 16 residues. Germline trimming cut 7 bases from V and 3 bases from J; bases unmatched to any gene: 10. Germline assignment: CDR1 LNHDA and CDR2 SQIVND (reference sequence). The CDR3 protein is CASTPRGQGLTDTQYF. The CDR3 DNA reads TGTGCCAGTACCCCCCGGGGACAGGGGCTTACAGATACGCAGTATTTT.